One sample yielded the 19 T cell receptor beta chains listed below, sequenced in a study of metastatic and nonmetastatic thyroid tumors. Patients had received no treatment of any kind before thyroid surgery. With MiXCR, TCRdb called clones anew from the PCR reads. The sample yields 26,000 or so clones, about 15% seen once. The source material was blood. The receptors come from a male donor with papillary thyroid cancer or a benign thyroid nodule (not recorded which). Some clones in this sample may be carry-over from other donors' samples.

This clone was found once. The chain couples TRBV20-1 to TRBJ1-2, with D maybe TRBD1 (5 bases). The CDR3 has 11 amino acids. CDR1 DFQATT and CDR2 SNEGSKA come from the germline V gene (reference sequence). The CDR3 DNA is TGCACCGGGGACCCTCACTATGGCTACACCTTC. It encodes CTGDPHYGYTF.

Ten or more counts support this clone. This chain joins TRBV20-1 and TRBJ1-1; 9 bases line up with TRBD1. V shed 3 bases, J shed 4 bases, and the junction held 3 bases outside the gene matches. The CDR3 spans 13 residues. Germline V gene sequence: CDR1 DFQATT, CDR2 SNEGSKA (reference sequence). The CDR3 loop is CSASKTGGTEAFF. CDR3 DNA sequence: TGCAGTGCTAGCAAGACAGGGGGCACTGAAGCTTTCTTT.

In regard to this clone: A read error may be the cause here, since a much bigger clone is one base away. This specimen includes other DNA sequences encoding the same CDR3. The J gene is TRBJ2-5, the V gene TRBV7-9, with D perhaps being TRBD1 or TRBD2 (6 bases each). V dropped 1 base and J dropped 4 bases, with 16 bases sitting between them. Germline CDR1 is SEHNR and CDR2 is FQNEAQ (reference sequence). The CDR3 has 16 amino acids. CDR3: CASSLDGTGGRETQYF. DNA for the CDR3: TGTGCCAGCAGCTTAGACGGGACTGGGGGCCGAGAGACCCAGTACTTC.

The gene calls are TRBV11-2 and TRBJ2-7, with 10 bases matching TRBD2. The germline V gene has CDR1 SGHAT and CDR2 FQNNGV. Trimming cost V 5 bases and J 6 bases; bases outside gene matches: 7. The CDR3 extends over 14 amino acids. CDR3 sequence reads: CASSLSGGSGEQYF. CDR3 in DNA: TGTGCCAGCAGCCTTAGCGGGGGGTCGGGCGAGCAGTACTTC.

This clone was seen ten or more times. CDR3 sequence reads: CASSLSEAFF. The CDR3 DNA reads as TGTGCCAGCAGTTTGTCTGAAGCTTTCTTT. This chain connects TRBV12-3 or TRBV12-4 to TRBJ1-1; D ambiguous. There are 10 residues in the CDR3. The V gene lost 3 bases and the J gene lost 6 bases, with 2 bases spanning the gap.

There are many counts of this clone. CDR3 nucleotides: TGTGCCAGCAGCCCTTGGACAGGCTTAAATGAAAAACTGTTTTTT. Residues: CASSPWTGLNEKLFF. The chain recombines TRBV7-9 with TRBJ1-4; 7 positions match TRBD1. Trimming at V came to 5 bases and at J to 5 bases, leaving 8 bases not matched to a gene. CDR3 length equals 15 residues. Germline CDR1 and CDR2: SEHNR and FQNEAQ (reference sequence).

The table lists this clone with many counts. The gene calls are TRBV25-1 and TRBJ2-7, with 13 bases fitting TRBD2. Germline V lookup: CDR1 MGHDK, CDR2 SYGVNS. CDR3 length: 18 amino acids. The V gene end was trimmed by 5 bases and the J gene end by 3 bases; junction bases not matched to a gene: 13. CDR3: CASSPGLAGQVKNYEQYF. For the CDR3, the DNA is TGTGCCAGCAGTCCGGGACTAGCGGGGCAAGTGAAGAACTACGAGCAGTACTTC.

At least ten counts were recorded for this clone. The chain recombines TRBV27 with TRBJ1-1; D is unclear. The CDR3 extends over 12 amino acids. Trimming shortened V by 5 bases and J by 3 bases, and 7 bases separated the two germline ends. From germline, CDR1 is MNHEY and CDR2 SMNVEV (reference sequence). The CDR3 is CASSAGDTEAFF. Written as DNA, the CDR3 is TGTGCCAGCAGTGCTGGGGACACTGAAGCTTTCTTT.

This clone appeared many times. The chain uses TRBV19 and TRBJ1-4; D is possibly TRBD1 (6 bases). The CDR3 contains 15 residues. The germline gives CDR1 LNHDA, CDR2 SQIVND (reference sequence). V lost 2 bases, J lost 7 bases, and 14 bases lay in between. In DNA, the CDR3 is TGTGCCAGTAGTATATCAGGGGCGGAAGTTGAAAAACTGTTTTTT. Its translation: CASSISGAEVEKLFF.

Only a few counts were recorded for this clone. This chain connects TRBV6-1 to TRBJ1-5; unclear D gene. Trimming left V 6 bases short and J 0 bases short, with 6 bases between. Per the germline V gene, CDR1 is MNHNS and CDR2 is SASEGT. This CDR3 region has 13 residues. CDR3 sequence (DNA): TGTGCCAGCAGCCTAATTAGCAATCAGCCCCAGCATTTT. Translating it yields CASSLISNQPQHF.

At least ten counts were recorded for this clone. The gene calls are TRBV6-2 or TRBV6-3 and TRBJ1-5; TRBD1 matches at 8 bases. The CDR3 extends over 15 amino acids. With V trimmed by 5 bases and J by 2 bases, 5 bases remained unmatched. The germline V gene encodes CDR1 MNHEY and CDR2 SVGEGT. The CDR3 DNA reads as TGTGCCAGCAGTCAACAGGGGGGGGGCAATCAGCCCCAGCATTTT. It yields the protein CASSQQGGGNQPQHF.

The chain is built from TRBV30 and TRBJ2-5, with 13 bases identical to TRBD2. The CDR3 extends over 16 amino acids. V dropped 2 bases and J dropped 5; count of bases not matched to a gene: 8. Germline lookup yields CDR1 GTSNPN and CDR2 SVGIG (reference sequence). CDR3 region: CAWSTGLAGPPETQYF. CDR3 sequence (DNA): TGTGCCTGGAGTACGGGACTAGCGGGACCTCCGGAGACCCAGTACTTC.

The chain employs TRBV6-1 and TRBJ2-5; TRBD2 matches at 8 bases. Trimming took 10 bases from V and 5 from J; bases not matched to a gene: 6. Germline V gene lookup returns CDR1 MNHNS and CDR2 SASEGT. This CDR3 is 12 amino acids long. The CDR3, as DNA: TGTGCCATTTTGACTAGCGAGGAGACCCAGTACTTC. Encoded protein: CAILTSEETQYF.

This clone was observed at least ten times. The CDR3 nucleotides read TGTGCCAGCAGGATTGGTGCGGCGGGAAACACCATATATTTT. Residues: CASRIGAAGNTIYF. V usage is TRBV7-8 and J usage is TRBJ1-3; D uncertain. The CDR3 contains 14 residues. Germline values: CDR1 SGHVS, CDR2 FQNEAQ. V lost 6 bases, J lost 4 bases, and 13 bases lay in between.

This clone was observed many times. In DNA form, the CDR3 reads TGCAGTGCTCCGAAACCAGGGGCCCAAAACATTCAGTACTTC. This codes for CSAPKPGAQNIQYF. The chain combines TRBV20-1 with TRBJ2-4, with TRBD1 as a possible D gene (6 bases). The germline V and J ends were trimmed by 5 bases and 5 bases, with 16 bases remaining between them. CDR1 and CDR2 (germline): DFQATT, SNEGSKA (reference sequence). This CDR3 region has 14 residues.

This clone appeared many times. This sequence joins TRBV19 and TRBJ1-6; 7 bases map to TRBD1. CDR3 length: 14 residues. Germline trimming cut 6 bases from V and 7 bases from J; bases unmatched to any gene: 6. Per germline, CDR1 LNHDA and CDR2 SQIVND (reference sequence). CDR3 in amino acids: CASRGDSWNSPLHF. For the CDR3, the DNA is TGTGCCAGTAGGGGGGACAGTTGGAATTCACCCCTCCACTTT.

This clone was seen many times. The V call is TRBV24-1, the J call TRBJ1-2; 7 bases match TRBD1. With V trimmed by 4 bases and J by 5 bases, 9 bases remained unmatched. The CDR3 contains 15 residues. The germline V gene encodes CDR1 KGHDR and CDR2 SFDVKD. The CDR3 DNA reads TGTGCCACCAGTGACCGACAGGGTAGTGGGTATGGCTACACCTTC. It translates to CATSDRQGSGYGYTF.

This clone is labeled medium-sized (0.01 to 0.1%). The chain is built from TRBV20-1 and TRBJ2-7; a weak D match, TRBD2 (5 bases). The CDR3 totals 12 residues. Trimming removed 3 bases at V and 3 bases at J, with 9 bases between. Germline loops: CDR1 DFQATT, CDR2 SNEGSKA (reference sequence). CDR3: CSASDGNYEQYF. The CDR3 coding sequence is TGCAGTGCTAGCGACGGGAACTACGAGCAGTACTTC.

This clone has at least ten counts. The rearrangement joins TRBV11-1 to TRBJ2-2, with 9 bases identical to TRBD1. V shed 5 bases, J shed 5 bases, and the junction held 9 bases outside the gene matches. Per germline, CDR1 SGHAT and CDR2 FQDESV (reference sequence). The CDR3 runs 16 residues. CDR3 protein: CASSPPGQGMTGELFF. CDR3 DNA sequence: TGTGCCAGCAGCCCGCCGGGACAGGGTATGACCGGGGAGCTGTTTTTT.